This TCR beta chain was obtained from a study of blood T cell repertoires in COVID-19. About the study: Italy, Spain and the United States were the sources of the convalescent and acute COVID-19 samples.

The protocol was immunoSEQ multiplex PCR, while the TCRdb copy is restricted to in-frame clones and leaves out a portion. The sample has under 300,000 clones, 83% seen once; the top ten hold around 10%. V was shortened by 1 base and J by 6 bases, with 10 bases between the two germline ends. The CDR3 is 13 amino acids. Germline-derived CDR1 and CDR2 are LNHDA and SQIVND (reference sequence). The receptor's source is a woman aged 50 to 65 who had recovered from COVID-19. The chain has TRBV19 and TRBJ2-7; D possibly corresponds to TRBD1 (6 bases). Sequenced input: peripheral blood. The CDR3 DNA follows: TGTGCCAGTAGTATAGGGGGGCTCGGCGAGCAGTACTTC. It translates to CASSIGGLGEQYF. The variable domain in full, completed from reference TRBV19 and TRBJ2-7, reads DGGITQSPKYLFRKEGQNVTLSCEQNLNHDAMYWYRQDPGQGLRLIYYSQIVNDFQKGDIAEGYSVSREKKESFPLTVTSAQKNPTAFYLCASSIGGLGEQYFGPGTRLTVT.